The 21 T cell receptor beta chains below all came from one sample that was sequenced in a study of cytomegalovirus exposure and HLA in healthy donors. The PCR had 60 Vbeta and 13 Jbeta primers. Method: immunoSEQ multiplex PCR; TCRdb's copy keeps in-frame clones and lacks some. The sample has around 180,000 clones; 79% are singletons. What was sequenced was PBMCs. These receptors originate from a woman between 45 and 65 years old in good health and CMV-seronegative.

The table lists this clone with a few counts. V and J are TRBV6-5 and TRBJ1-5; D may be TRBD1 (5 bases). Deletions cut 6 bases from V and 7 bases from J, with 16 bases between. Germline V gene data show CDR1 as MNHEY and CDR2 as SVGAGI. The CDR3 runs 14 residues. DNA for the CDR3: TGTGCCAGCAGGGGGGTGGGGGGAAACCAGCCCCAGCATTTT. Protein: CASRGVGGNQPQHF.

This rearrangement joins TRBV7-9 to TRBJ2-7; D possibly corresponds to TRBD2 (7 bases). Trimming stripped 5 bases from V and 0 bases from J, with 11 bases between. Germline assignment: CDR1 SEHNR and CDR2 FQNEAQ (reference sequence). This CDR3 contains 14 residues. In nucleotides, the CDR3 is TGTGCCAGCAGCAAGGGGGGGAGCTCCTACGAGCAGTACTTC. Protein product: CASSKGGSSYEQYF.

In its sample, this clone was seen a few times. The chain joins TRBV6-5 to TRBJ1-6, with a tentative D call TRBD1 (6 bases). This CDR3 spans 14 amino acids. Trimming cost V 0 bases and J 6 bases, with 6 bases left between them. Germline-derived CDR1 and CDR2 are MNHEY and SVGAGI. CDR3: CASSYSDSNSPLHF. CDR3 nucleotide sequence: TGTGCCAGCAGTTACTCGGACAGTAATTCACCCCTCCACTTT.

The rearrangement uses TRBV6-4 and TRBJ1-1; 7 nucleotides align to TRBD1. The germline gives CDR1 MRHNA, CDR2 SNTAGT. The CDR3 extends over 14 amino acids. Unmatched junction bases numbered 8, after V lost 8 bases and J lost 2 bases. CDR3 region: CASRSQGGNTEAFF. In DNA, the CDR3 is TGTGCCAGCCGTTCTCAGGGGGGAAACACTGAAGCTTTCTTT.

The chain links TRBV6-1 to TRBJ1-5, with D hard to call. Trimming left V 10 bases short and J 2 bases short, with 15 bases between. The CDR3 is made up of 14 amino acids. Per the germline V gene, CDR1 is MNHNS and CDR2 is SASEGT. The chain's CDR3 is CATHPVQGNQPQHF. The DNA for the CDR3 is TGTGCCACCCATCCAGTCCAGGGCAATCAGCCCCAGCATTTT.

The V gene is TRBV9, the J gene TRBJ1-1, with no clear D. Germline V lookup: CDR1 SGDLS, CDR2 YYNGEE. V lost 3 bases and J 4 bases, leaving 19 bases between the germline ends. The CDR3 extends over 16 amino acids. DNA of the CDR3: TGTGCCAGCAGCGGATCCGCAGGATGGGGAGGCACTGAAGCTTTCTTT. Translated: CASSGSAGWGGTEAFF.

The J gene is TRBJ1-1, the V gene TRBV7-9; TRBD1 agrees at 7 bases. V shed 7 bases and J 1 base; nucleotides not matched to a gene: 9. The CDR3 has 15 residues. CDR1 is SEHNR and CDR2 is FQNEAQ in the germline V gene (reference sequence). The CDR3 protein is CASTGPGQKNTEAFF. In DNA form, the CDR3 reads TGTGCCAGCACGGGTCCGGGACAGAAGAACACTGAAGCTTTCTTT. The full variable domain, rest sourced from reference TRBV7-9 and TRBJ1-1, is DTGVSQNPRHKITKRGQNVTFRCDPISEHNRLYWYRQTLGQGPEFLTYFQNEAQLEKSRLLSDRFSAERPKGSFSTLEIQRTEQGDSAMYLCASTGPGQKNTEAFFGQGTRLTVV.

This clone has more than one count but fewer than ten. J is TRBJ2-1 and V is TRBV6-5; the D gene is possibly TRBD1 (6 bases). V was shortened by 6 bases and J by 8 bases, with 17 bases between the two germline ends. Per germline, CDR1 MNHEY and CDR2 SVGAGI. The CDR3 totals 14 residues. CDR3 DNA sequence: TGTGCCAGCAGGCCTGAAAGGGGGTTCCATGAGCAGTTCTTC. Protein: CASRPERGFHEQFF.

The V gene is TRBV7-8, the J gene TRBJ1-5; D not resolved. The CDR3 covers 13 residues. Germline CDR1 SGHVS, CDR2 FQNEAQ. V gave up 5 bases and J gave up 5 bases, with 10 bases separating them. DNA for the CDR3: TGTGCCAGCAGCCCCGACGGGTATCAGCCCCAGCATTTT. The encoded protein is CASSPDGYQPQHF.

This chain uses TRBV7-2 with TRBJ1-4, with no clear D. V shed 2 bases and J shed 3 bases, with 7 bases lying between them. This CDR3 has 14 amino acids. CDR1 SGHTA and CDR2 FQGNSA come from the germline V gene. CDR3 region: CASSLIGANEKLFF. The CDR3 bases are TGTGCCAGCAGCTTAATAGGAGCTAATGAAAAACTGTTTTTT.

The J gene is TRBJ2-1, the V gene TRBV7-9; TRBD2 is a possible D gene (5 bases). The V end lost 1 base, the J end lost 9 bases, and 10 bases lay between the germline ends. The CDR3 has 13 residues. CDR1 is SEHNR, CDR2 FQNEAQ, per germline (reference sequence). The DNA of the CDR3 is TGTGCCAGCAGCTTAGGGGCGGCGGGTGAGCAGTTCTTC. Protein sequence: CASSLGAAGEQFF. Based on the CDR3 plus reference TRBV7-9 and TRBJ2-1, the full variable domain is DTGVSQNPRHKITKRGQNVTFRCDPISEHNRLYWYRQTLGQGPEFLTYFQNEAQLEKSRLLSDRFSAERPKGSFSTLEIQRTEQGDSAMYLCASSLGAAGEQFFGPGTRLTVL.

The chain recombines TRBV2 with TRBJ1-1; D unresolved. V shed 4 bases and J shed 1 base, with 10 bases lying between them. There are 14 residues in the CDR3. The germline V gene encodes CDR1 SNHLY and CDR2 FYNNEI. The CDR3 sequence is CASSGGSWNTEAFF. Written as DNA, the CDR3 is TGTGCCAGCAGTGGCGGCAGTTGGAACACTGAAGCTTTCTTT.

This clone was seen just once. The chain couples TRBV5-1 to TRBJ2-1; D is unclear. Trimming removed 0 bases from V and 5 bases from J, with 9 bases in between. CDR1 is SGHRS and CDR2 is YFSETQ in the germline V gene. The CDR3 totals 14 residues. For the CDR3, the DNA is TGCGCCAGCAGCTTGGAACAGTCAAACAATGAGCAGTTCTTC. Amino acid sequence: CASSLEQSNNEQFF. Full variable domain (missing parts from reference TRBV5-1 and TRBJ2-1): KAGVTQTPRYLIKTRGQQVTLSCSPISGHRSVSWYQQTPGQGLQFLFEYFSETQRNKGNFPGRFSGRQFSNSRSEMNVSTLELGDSALYLCASSLEQSNNEQFFGPGTRLTVL.

The chain is built from TRBV9 and TRBJ2-2; 8 bases map to TRBD2. This CDR3 has 14 residues. J gave up 6 bases and V 5 bases, and 6 bases lay outside the gene matches. Germline lookup yields CDR1 SGDLS and CDR2 YYNGEE. The CDR3 loop reads CASSPGGGPGELFF. The DNA of the CDR3 is TGTGCCAGCAGTCCCGGGGGGGGGCCCGGGGAGCTGTTTTTT.

This chain connects TRBV19 to TRBJ1-5, with TRBD1 identical over 8 bases. CDR3 size: 14 residues. The ends lost 3 bases at V and 6 bases at J; junction bases unmatched: 4. CDR1 and CDR2 from the germline V gene are LNHDA and SQIVND (reference sequence). DNA of the CDR3: TGTGCCAGTAGTATCAGGGGGCCGGGTCAGCCCCAGCATTTT. Translating it yields CASSIRGPGQPQHF.

This chain connects TRBV7-9 to TRBJ2-5; D may be TRBD2 (6 bases). The V gene lost 5 bases and the J gene lost 2 bases, with 12 bases spanning the gap. The CDR3 is 14 amino acids. The germline CDR1 and CDR2 sequences are SEHNR and FQNEAQ (reference sequence). In DNA, the CDR3 is TGTGCCAGCAGCCTAGACGGGAGACAAGAGACCCAGTACTTC. Encoded protein: CASSLDGRQETQYF.

This chain uses TRBV9 with TRBJ1-1; the D is unclear. The germline V gene has CDR1 SGDLS and CDR2 YYNGEE. V was pared by 2 bases and J by 3 bases, with 8 bases between. The length of the CDR3 is 13 residues. The CDR3 loop reads CASSVRQDTEAFF. The DNA of the CDR3 is TGTGCCAGCAGCGTCCGGCAGGACACTGAAGCTTTCTTT.

This clone appeared a single time. The chain employs TRBV28 and TRBJ2-5, with 7 bases that match TRBD1. The CDR3 extends over 15 amino acids. After removal of 7 bases from V and 2 bases from J, the junction contained 10 bases not matched to a gene. Germline lookup yields CDR1 MDHEN and CDR2 SYDVKM. The CDR3 protein is CASTPLRGQQETQYF. CDR3 nucleotide sequence: TGTGCCAGCACCCCCCTCCGGGGACAGCAAGAGACCCAGTACTTC.

The CDR3 is CASSLGRTGEIEAFF. In DNA, the CDR3 is TGTGCCAGCTCACTCGGACGGACAGGCGAAATTGAAGCTTTCTTT. The J gene is TRBJ1-1, the V gene TRBV18; 7 bases line up with TRBD1. This CDR3 contains 15 residues. The V segment lost 4 bases and the J segment 7 bases; nucleotides outside the gene matches: 12. Germline lookup yields CDR1 KGHSH and CDR2 LQKENI.

This clone has just a few counts. The chain employs TRBV6-1 and TRBJ1-2, with D maybe TRBD1 (5 bases). V was trimmed by 7 bases and J by 12 bases, leaving 15 bases between them. CDR3 size: 11 residues. The V gene's germline CDR1 is MNHNS and CDR2 SASEGT. CDR3 nucleotides: TGTGCCAGCATTGCAGGGCAGGCGGACACCTTC. It translates to CASIAGQADTF.

The gene calls are TRBV9 and TRBJ2-5; TRBD1 agrees at 8 bases. V shed 2 bases, J shed 2 bases, and the junction held 5 bases outside the gene matches. The germline gives CDR1 SGDLS, CDR2 YYNGEE. This CDR3 is built from 15 residues. CDR3 protein: CASSVSGGVQETQYF. CDR3 in DNA: TGTGCCAGCAGCGTTTCAGGGGGCGTTCAAGAGACCCAGTACTTC.